This T cell receptor (beta chain) was identified during a study of CD4 T cells in relation to SARS-CoV-2 and coronaviruses. The overall study: PBMCs were cultured with antigen for roughly nine days before TCR beta sequencing. No peptide or an HIV-1 Nef peptide pool served as negative control.

V dropped 6 bases and J dropped 4; count of bases not matched to a gene: 7. The V gene's germline CDR1 is SNHLY and CDR2 FYNNEI. The CDR3 is 14 amino acids. TCRdb's table, derived via immunoSEQ multiplex PCR, lists solely in-frame clones and lacks some. The repertoire holds about 21,000 clones, with around 80% as singletons. CD4+ T cells from unexposed donors were obtained before the COVID-19 pandemic (2011-2018). CD4+ T cells were isolated from the cells after about nine days of culture. Two million PBMCs per well were cultured with about 9.4 IU/ml IL-2. General study results and limits: Pre-pandemic and post-infection samples never came from the same donor.

Of note for this clone: The antigen is unknown.

V gene TRBV2 combines with J gene TRBJ1-1; TRBD1 matches 8 bases. This receptor was taken from a human donor in good health. The specimen sequenced was CD4+ T cells from PBMCs, cultured in vitro. CDR3 nucleotides: TGTGCCAGCAGCTTGACAGGGGATGGCACTGAAGCTTTCTTT. Amino acid sequence: CASSLTGDGTEAFF.